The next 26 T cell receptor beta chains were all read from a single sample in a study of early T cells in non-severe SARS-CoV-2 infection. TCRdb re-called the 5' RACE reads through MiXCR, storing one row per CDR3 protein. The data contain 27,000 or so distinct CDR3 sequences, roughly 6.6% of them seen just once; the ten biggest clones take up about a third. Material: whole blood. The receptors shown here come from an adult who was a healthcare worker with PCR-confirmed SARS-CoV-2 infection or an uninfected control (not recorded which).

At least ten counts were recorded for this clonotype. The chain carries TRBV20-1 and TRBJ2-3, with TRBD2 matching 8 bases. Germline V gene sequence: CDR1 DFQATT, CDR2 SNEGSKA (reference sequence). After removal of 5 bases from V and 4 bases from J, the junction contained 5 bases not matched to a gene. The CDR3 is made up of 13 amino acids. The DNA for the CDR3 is TGCAGTGCTGGGGGACTAGGCGCAGATACGCAGTATTTT. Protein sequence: CSAGGLGADTQYF.

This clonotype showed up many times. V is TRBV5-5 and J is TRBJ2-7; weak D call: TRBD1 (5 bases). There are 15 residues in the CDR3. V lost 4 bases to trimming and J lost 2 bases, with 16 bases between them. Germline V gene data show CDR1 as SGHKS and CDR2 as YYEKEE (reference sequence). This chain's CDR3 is CASSVSRTSTYEQYF. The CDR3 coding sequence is TGTGCCAGCAGCGTAAGTAGGACATCTACCTACGAGCAGTACTTC.

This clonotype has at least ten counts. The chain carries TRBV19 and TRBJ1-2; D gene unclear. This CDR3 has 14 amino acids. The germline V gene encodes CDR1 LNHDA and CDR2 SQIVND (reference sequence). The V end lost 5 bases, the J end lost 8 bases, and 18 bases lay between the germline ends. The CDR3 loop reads CASSLSSAGRGYTF. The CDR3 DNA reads TGTGCCAGTAGTCTAAGCTCGGCTGGGAGGGGCTACACCTTC.

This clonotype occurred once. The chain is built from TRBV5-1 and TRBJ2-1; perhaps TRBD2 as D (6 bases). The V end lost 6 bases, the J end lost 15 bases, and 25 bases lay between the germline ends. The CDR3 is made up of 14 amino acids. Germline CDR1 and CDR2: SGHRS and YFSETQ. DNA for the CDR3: TGCGCCAGCACCGAAACCGGGGCTAGCGCCATACTGTTCTTC. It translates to CASTETGASAILFF.

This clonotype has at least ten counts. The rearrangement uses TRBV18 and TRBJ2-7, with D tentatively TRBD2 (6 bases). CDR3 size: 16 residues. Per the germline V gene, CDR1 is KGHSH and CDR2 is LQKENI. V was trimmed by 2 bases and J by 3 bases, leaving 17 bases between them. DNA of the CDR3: TGTGCCAGCTCACCAAGTGGAGGGGCGAGAAGCTACGAGCAGTACTTC. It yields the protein CASSPSGGARSYEQYF.

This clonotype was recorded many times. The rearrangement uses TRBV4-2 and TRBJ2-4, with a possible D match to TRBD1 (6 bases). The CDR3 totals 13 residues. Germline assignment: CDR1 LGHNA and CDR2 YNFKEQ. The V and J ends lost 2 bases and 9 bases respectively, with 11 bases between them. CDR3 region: CASSQSEGGIQYF. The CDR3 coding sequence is TGTGCCAGCAGCCAATCGGAAGGGGGCATTCAGTACTTC.

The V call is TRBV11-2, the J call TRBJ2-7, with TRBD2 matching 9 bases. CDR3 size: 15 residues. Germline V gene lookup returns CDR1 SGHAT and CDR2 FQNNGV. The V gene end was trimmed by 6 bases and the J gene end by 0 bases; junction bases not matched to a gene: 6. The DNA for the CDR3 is TGTGCCAGCAGAACCAGCGGGAGGAACTCCTACGAGCAGTACTTC. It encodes CASRTSGRNSYEQYF.

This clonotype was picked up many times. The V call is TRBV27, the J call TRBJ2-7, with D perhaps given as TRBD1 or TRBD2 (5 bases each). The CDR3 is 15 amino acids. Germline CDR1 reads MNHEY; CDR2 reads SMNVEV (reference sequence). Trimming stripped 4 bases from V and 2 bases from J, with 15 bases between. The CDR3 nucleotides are TGTGCCAGCAGTTGGGACGGGGCACCGCCCTACGAGCAGTACTTC. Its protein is CASSWDGAPPYEQYF.

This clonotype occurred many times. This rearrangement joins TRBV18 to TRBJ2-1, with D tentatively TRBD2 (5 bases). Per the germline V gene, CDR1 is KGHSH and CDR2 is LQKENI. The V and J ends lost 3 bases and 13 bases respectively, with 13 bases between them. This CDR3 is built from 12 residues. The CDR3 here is CASSPKGSGQFF. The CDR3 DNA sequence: TGTGCCAGCTCACCCAAAGGGAGTGGCCAGTTCTTC.

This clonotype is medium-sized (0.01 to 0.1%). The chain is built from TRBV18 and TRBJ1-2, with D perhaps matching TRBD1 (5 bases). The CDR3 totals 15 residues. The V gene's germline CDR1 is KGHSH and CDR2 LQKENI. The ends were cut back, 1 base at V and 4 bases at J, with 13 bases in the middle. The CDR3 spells CASSPRREGVYGYTF. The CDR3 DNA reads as TGTGCCAGCTCACCACGAAGGGAAGGGGTCTATGGCTACACCTTC.

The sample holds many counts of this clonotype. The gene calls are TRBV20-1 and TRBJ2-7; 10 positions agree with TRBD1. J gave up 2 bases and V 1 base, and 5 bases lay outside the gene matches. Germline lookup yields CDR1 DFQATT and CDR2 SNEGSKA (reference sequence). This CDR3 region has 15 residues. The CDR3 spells CSARGTGTGAYEQYF. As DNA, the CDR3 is TGCAGTGCTAGAGGTACCGGGACAGGGGCCTACGAGCAGTACTTC.

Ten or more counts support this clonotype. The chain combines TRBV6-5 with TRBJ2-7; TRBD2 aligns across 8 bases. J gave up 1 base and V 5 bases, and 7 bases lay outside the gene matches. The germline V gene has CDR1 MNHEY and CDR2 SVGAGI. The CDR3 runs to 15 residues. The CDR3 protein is CASSTGGATSYEQYF. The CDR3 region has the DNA TGTGCCAGCAGTACGGGGGGGGCAACGTCCTACGAGCAGTACTTC.

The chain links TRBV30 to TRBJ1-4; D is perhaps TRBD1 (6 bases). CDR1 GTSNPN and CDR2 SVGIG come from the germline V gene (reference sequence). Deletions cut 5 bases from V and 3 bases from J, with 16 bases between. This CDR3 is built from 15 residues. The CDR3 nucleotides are TGTGCCTGGGATCGAGGGGGGTGGCCTAATGAAAAACTGTTTTTT. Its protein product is CAWDRGGWPNEKLFF.

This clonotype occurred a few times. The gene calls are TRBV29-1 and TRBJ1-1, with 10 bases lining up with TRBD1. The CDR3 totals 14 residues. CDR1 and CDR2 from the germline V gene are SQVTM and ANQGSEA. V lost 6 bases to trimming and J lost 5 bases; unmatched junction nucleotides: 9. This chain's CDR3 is CSVLTGGAWTEAFF. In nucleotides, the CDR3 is TGCAGCGTCCTGACAGGGGGCGCGTGGACTGAAGCTTTCTTT.

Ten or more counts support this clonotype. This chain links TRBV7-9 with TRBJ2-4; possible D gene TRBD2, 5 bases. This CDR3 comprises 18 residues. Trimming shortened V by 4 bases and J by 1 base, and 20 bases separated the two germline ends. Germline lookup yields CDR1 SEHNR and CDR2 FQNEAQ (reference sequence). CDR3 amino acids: CASSSDLNAQGAKNIQYF. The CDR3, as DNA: TGTGCCAGCAGCTCGGACTTAAACGCGCAAGGGGCCAAAAACATTCAGTACTTC.

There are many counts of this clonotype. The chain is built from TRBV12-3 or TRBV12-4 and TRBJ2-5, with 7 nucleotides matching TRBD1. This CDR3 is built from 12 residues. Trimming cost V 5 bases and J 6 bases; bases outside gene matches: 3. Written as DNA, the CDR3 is TGTGCCAGCAGTCGGGACAGACAGACCCAGTACTTC. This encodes CASSRDRQTQYF.

As DNA, the CDR3 is TGTGCCAGCAGTTACTCGGTTCAGTGGGACAATGAGCAGTTCTTC. Amino acids: CASSYSVQWDNEQFF. V is TRBV6-6 and J is TRBJ2-1; no definite D call. The germline V gene encodes CDR1 MNHNY and CDR2 SVGAGI (reference sequence). The length of the CDR3 is 15 residues. Trimming removed 0 bases from V and 5 bases from J, with 11 bases in between.

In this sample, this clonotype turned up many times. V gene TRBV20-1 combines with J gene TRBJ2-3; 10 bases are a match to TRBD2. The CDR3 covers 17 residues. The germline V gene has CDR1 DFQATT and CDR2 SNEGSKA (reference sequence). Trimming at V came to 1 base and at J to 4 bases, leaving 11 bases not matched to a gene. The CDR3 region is CSARVPLSGGAADTQYF. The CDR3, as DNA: TGCAGTGCTAGAGTCCCCCTGAGCGGGGGGGCCGCAGATACGCAGTATTTT.

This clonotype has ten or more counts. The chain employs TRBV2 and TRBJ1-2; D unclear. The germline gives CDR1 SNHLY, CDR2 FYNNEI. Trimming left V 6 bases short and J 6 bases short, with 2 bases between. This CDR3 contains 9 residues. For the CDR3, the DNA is TGTGCCAGCAGGAATGGCTACACCTTC. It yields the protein CASRNGYTF.

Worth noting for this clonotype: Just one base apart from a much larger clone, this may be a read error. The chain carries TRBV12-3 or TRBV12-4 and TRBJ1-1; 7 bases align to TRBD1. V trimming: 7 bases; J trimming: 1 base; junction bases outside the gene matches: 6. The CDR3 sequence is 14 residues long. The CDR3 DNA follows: TGTGCCAGCATAAGGGGACAGTCGAACACTGAAGCTTTCTTT. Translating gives CASIRGQSNTEAFF.

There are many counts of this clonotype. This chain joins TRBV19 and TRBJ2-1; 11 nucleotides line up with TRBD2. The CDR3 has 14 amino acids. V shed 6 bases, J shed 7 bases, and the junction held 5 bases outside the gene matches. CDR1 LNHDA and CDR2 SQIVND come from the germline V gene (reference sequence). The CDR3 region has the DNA TGTGCCAGTAGGACTAGCGGGAAATCGAATGAGCAGTTCTTC. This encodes CASRTSGKSNEQFF.

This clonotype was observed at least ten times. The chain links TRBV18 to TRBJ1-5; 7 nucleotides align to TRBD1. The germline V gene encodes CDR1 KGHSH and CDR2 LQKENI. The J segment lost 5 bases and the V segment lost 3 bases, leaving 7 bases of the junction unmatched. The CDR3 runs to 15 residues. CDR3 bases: TGTGCCAGCTCACCTAGTGGACAGGCTTATCAGCCCCAGCATTTT. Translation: CASSPSGQAYQPQHF.

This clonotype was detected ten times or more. In nucleotides, the CDR3 is TGCAGTGCTACCCGCGGGAGGCCCCGTGAGGAGCAGTTCTTC. Protein: CSATRGRPREEQFF. This sequence joins TRBV20-1 and TRBJ2-1, with 8 bases matching TRBD2. Germline V lookup: CDR1 DFQATT, CDR2 SNEGSKA (reference sequence). This CDR3 comprises 14 residues. Trimming removed 4 bases from V and 10 bases from J; junction bases left unmatched: 12.

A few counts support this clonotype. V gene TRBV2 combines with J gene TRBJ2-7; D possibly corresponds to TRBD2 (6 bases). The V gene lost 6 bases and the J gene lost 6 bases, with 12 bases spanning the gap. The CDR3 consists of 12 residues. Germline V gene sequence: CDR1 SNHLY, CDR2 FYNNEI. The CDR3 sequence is CASSVGGGEQYF. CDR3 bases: TGTGCCAGCAGCGTGGGGGGTGGCGAGCAGTACTTC.

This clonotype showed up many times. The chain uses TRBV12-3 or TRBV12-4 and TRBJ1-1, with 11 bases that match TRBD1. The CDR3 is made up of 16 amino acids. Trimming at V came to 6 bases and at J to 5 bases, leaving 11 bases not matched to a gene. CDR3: CASRPTLGQGGTEAFF. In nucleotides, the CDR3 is TGTGCCAGCAGGCCGACCTTGGGACAGGGGGGGACTGAAGCTTTCTTT.

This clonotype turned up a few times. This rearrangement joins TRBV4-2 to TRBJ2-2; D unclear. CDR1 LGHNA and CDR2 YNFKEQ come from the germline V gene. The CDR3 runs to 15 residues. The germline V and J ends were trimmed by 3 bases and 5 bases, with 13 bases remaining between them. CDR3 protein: CASSQSDRETGELFF. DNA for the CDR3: TGTGCCAGCAGCCAGTCGGACCGAGAAACCGGGGAGCTGTTTTTT.